The T cell receptor (beta chain) under discussion was sequenced for a study of PD-L1 blockade in urothelial cancer (dated by TCRdb to the late 2010s). Some background on the complete study: Therapy was started at some point between 2012 and 2014 for all patients, and atezolizumab 1,200 mg was administered intravenously every 3 weeks. Pretreatment tumor samples and matched peripheral blood, collected serially before and after atezolizumab treatment, underwent TCR sequencing. Patients had an ECOG performance status of 0 or 1 and had received between 0 and 3 prior chemotherapy regimens. Blood samples were analyzed at two time points: 3 weeks after treatment start (second dose) and 6 weeks after treatment start. About 85% of the roughly 29 patients were males with bladder-origin urothelial cancer, and 18 of 29 reported a prior smoking history. The study was an exploratory multi-omic analysis of somatic, immune and clinical correlates of response to PD-L1 blockade with atezolizumab in urothelial cancer. Durable clinical benefit was defined as progression-free survival longer than 6 months, and TCR features were also tested against progression-free and overall survival. Pretreatment blood TCR-seq was available for 30 or so patients, at least one posttreatment blood collection was obtained for around 25 patients, and tumor TCR-seq was available for around 25 patients. A median of about 140,000 T cells and around 81,000 unique TCRs was obtained from blood samples, and a median clonality of around 0.08 was observed. Durable clinical benefit was achieved by nine patients and was not achieved by 20 patients. In the same patients, whole exome sequencing and RNA sequencing of pretreatment tumors were performed in addition to TCR sequencing. The investigation overall reported the following: A pretreatment peripheral blood TCR clonality below the median was linked to improved progression-free and overall survival. Greater expansion of tumor-associated TCR clones in peripheral blood 3 weeks after the start of treatment was observed in patients with durable benefit (n of about 20, p = 0.022). Because of the small sample size (n ≈ 28) and the many exploratory analyses performed, the results are intended to be regarded as hypothesis-generating.

Note on this clone: This clone's antigen is unknown. No base qualities exist here, and no much larger clone lies one base off it.

CDR1 and CDR2, looked up from the germline V gene, are SGHTA and FQGTGA. Germline trimming amounts to 5 bases on V and 4 bases on J, with 6 as the count of junction bases outside the gene matches. The CDR3 sequence holds 14 residues, the cysteine and phenylalanine included. Left in the record is the CDR3 DNA by itself, 42 bases read in frame from the first base. Synthetic TCR analog templates were spiked into each PCR to estimate absolute template abundance from read counts. The immunoSEQ assay was used to amplify TCRbeta CDR3 regions from genomic DNA with bias-controlled V and J gene primers. Sequencing of rearranged TCRbeta segments was done at approximately 20X coverage. The original pipeline was this. Clustering was used to correct sequencing errors, and CDR3s were annotated against IMGT so that V, D and J genes could be assigned. Downstream analyses used only productive TCRbeta rearrangements, leaving out any out-of-frame or stop-codon sequences. To compute clonality, Shannon entropy was normalized by the log of the number of unique productive sequences and then subtracted from one. Clones differing between time points or between blood and tumor were identified by Fisher's exact test with Benjamini-Hochberg correction at adjusted p below 0.01. TCRdb's version of the immuneACCESS table is confined to in-frame rearrangements and falls short of the full clone set. An unresolved V gene accounts for under half of the shortfall where checked; the remainder is of unknown origin. Clone size and the V and J calls come from that table; the DNA yielded D and trimming. The sample table shows about 36,000 clones, and roughly 80% are seen once. Together, the top ten hold about 10% of the sample.

Explained via the paper, the time point label denotes: peripheral blood 6 weeks after treatment start. The cohort comprised around 30 patients with locally advanced or metastatic urothelial carcinoma treated at Memorial Sloan Kettering on a trial protocol. Peripheral blood mononuclear cells were collected pretreatment and during treatment, at between 1 and 8 total time points per patient. The Qiagen DNeasy Blood extraction kit was used to purify genomic DNA from total PBMCs and tumor samples. PBMCs were collected pretreatment and during treatment, and were isolated and stored as previously described.

This TCR was sampled from a man aged 40-49 years with urothelial cancer. The chain couples TRBV7-3 to TRBJ2-5; 8 nucleotides in the junction match TRBD1. The source material was PBMCs, sampled around atezolizumab (anti-PD-L1) treatment. The nucleotides are TGTGCCAGCAGCGTTACAGGGGGTTCAGAGACCCAGTACTTC. Its coded protein is CASSVTGGSETQYF.